This T cell receptor (beta chain) was retrieved from a study of T cell repertoires in cytomegalovirus infection. One entry per CDR3 protein results from TCRdb running MiXCR on the reads. The data contain almost 550,000 distinct CDR3 sequences, about 17% of them singletons. The specimen sequenced was CD8+ T cells from PBMCs. This receptor was identified in a human donor in good health (CMV status not recorded). Some clones in this sample may be carry-over from other donors' samples.

CDR3 bases: TGTGCCAGCACCGTTGGCGGGGAGCTGTTTTTT. Protein sequence: CASTVGGELFF. The rearrangement links TRBV6-2 or TRBV6-3 to TRBJ2-2; D unresolved. The CDR3 has 11 residues. Germline CDR1 and CDR2: MNHEY and SVGEGT. Trimming left V 7 bases short and J 7 bases short, with 7 bases between.